Presented here are 20 T cell receptor beta chains from one specimen sequenced in a study of T-cell memory formation after mild COVID-19. TCRdb reprocessed the 5' RACE reads via MiXCR and lists one record per CDR3 protein. The sample carries roughly 340,000 distinct CDR3 sequences, approximately 15% recorded once. Source material: PBMCs or a T cell subset sorted from them (not recorded which). These receptors were collected from a man between 18 and 29 years old who had mild COVID-19 (a few samples of this study predate the infection). Cell type and time point are not known.

This clonotype occurred a few times. V gene TRBV20-1 combines with J gene TRBJ1-4; D perhaps matches TRBD1 (6 bases). V lost 5 bases and J lost 7, with 23 bases in between. Germline lookup yields CDR1 DFQATT and CDR2 SNEGSKA (reference sequence). The CDR3 runs to 16 residues. The CDR3, as DNA: TGCAGTGCTCAGTCCCCCAGGGGATATGTTCGTGAAAAACTGTTTTTT. This codes for CSAQSPRGYVREKLFF.

V gene TRBV28 combines with J gene TRBJ2-1, with a tentative D call TRBD2 (5 bases). The CDR3 extends over 17 amino acids. Trimming took off 6 bases at V and 0 bases at J, with 18 bases between the two ends. Germline loops: CDR1 MDHEN, CDR2 SYDVKM. The CDR3 spells CASSRLSVWSSYNEQFF. CDR3 nucleotide sequence: TGTGCCAGCAGCCGCCTTAGCGTTTGGAGCTCCTACAATGAGCAGTTCTTC.

There are many counts of this clonotype. The CDR3 sequence is CSVGQESGANVLTF. CDR3 in DNA: TGCAGCGTTGGACAGGAATCTGGGGCCAACGTCCTGACTTTC. The chain combines TRBV29-1 with TRBJ2-6, with a tentative D call TRBD1 (6 bases). CDR3 length equals 14 residues. V was clipped by 4 bases and J by 1 base, with 8 bases between them. CDR1 and CDR2 from the germline V gene are SQVTM and ANQGSEA.

This chain links TRBV20-1 with TRBJ2-7; D gene uncertain. Per germline, CDR1 DFQATT and CDR2 SNEGSKA (reference sequence). This CDR3 is 14 amino acids long. Trimming pared 4 bases from V and 3 bases from J, leaving 16 bases between. DNA of the CDR3: TGCAGTGCTACCGCTGGGGTAGGGTACTACGAGCAGTACTTC. This encodes CSATAGVGYYEQYF.

This clonotype was picked up many times. The V and J genes are TRBV20-1 and TRBJ1-2; D is possibly TRBD1 (5 bases). The CDR3 consists of 12 residues. V dropped 3 bases and J dropped 1 base, with 6 bases sitting between them. The germline CDR1 and CDR2 sequences are DFQATT and SNEGSKA (reference sequence). Here the CDR3 DNA reads TGCAGTGCTAGGGACAATAACTATGGCTACACCTTC. It yields the protein CSARDNNYGYTF.

This clonotype was picked up a small number of times. The rearrangement uses TRBV6-2 or TRBV6-3 and TRBJ2-1, with D hard to call. CDR3 length: 14 residues. V was shortened by 4 bases and J by 9 bases, with 16 bases between the two germline ends. The V gene's germline CDR1 is MNHEY and CDR2 SVGEGT. The DNA of the CDR3 is TGTGCCAGCAGTTGGGGTCCCGCCTGGAGTGAGCAGTTCTTC. Translating gives CASSWGPAWSEQFF.

A few counts support this clonotype. The V gene is TRBV7-8, the J gene TRBJ2-1, with 7 bases identical to TRBD1. Germline V gene sequence: CDR1 SGHVS, CDR2 FQNEAQ. There are 15 residues in the CDR3. The ends lost 2 bases at V and 4 bases at J; junction bases unmatched: 5. CDR3 coding DNA: TGTGCCAGCAGCTTATTCCAGGGGGTTTACAATGAGCAGTTCTTC. It encodes CASSLFQGVYNEQFF.

At least ten counts were recorded for this clonotype. The rearrangement uses TRBV7-2 and TRBJ2-1; 10 bases align to TRBD1. V was pared by 3 bases and J by 7 bases, with 3 bases of the junction left unmatched. Looked up from germline, CDR1 is SGHTA and CDR2 is FQGNSA. CDR3 length: 14 amino acids. The CDR3 is CASSFRQGANEQFF. The CDR3, as DNA: TGTGCCAGCAGCTTCCGACAGGGGGCAAATGAGCAGTTCTTC.

The rearrangement joins TRBV11-2 to TRBJ1-3; 8 bases agree with TRBD1. The V and J ends lost 6 bases and 1 base, in that order; junction bases with no gene match: 8. The CDR3 runs 16 residues. Germline V gene sequence: CDR1 SGHAT, CDR2 FQNNGV. The CDR3, as DNA: TGTGCCAGCAGAAAACCAGGGGGCGCGTCTGGAAACACCATATATTTT. Amino acid sequence: CASRKPGGASGNTIYF.

In its sample, this clonotype was seen a few times. This sequence joins TRBV7-2 and TRBJ2-7; D is perhaps TRBD1 (6 bases). CDR1 is SGHTA and CDR2 is FQGNSA in the germline V gene. CDR3 length equals 15 residues. The germline V and J ends were trimmed by 0 bases and 4 bases, with 13 bases remaining between them. The CDR3 region has the DNA TGTGCCAGCAGCTTAGCCCAGGGGAGTTGGTACGAGCAGTACTTC. Protein product: CASSLAQGSWYEQYF.

This clonotype was counted a few times. The chain couples TRBV4-1 to TRBJ1-5, with D unresolved. Germline assignment: CDR1 MGHRA and CDR2 YSYEKL. The CDR3 runs to 15 residues. V was pared by 1 base and J by 6 bases, with 13 bases between. The CDR3, as DNA: TGCGCCAGCAGCCAAGGTCAATGGGCAACTCAGCCCCAGCATTTT. It specifies CASSQGQWATQPQHF.

This clonotype was found many times. The V call is TRBV7-2, the J call TRBJ2-3; 8 bases match TRBD1. The CDR3 totals 15 residues. V shed 2 bases and J 1 base; nucleotides not matched to a gene: 2. The germline gives CDR1 SGHTA, CDR2 FQGNSA. For the CDR3, the DNA is TGTGCCAGCAGCTTACTGGACAGGGGCACAGATACGCAGTATTTT. It translates to CASSLLDRGTDTQYF. Full variable domain (rest looked up from reference TRBV7-2 and TRBJ2-3): GAGVSQSPSNKVTEKGKDVELRCDPISGHTALYWYRQSLGQGLEFLIYFQGNSAPDKSGLPSDRFSAERTGGSVSTLTIQRTQQEDSAVYLCASSLLDRGTDTQYFGPGTRLTVL.

CDR3 coding DNA: TGTGCCAGCACCCTCAGGCAGGGCGGCTCCTACGAGCAGTACTTC. Its translation is CASTLRQGGSYEQYF. The gene calls are TRBV6-2 or TRBV6-3 and TRBJ2-7; TRBD1 might be the D (5 bases). Trimming removed 7 bases from V and 0 bases from J, with 16 bases in between. Germline CDR1 MNHEY, CDR2 SVGEGT. CDR3 length equals 15 residues.

V is TRBV18 and J is TRBJ1-4, with 9 bases identical to TRBD1. The CDR3 sequence is 17 residues long. CDR1 and CDR2 from the germline V gene are KGHSH and LQKENI. The trim removed 6 bases at V and 5 bases at J, leaving 13 bases unmatched. The CDR3 DNA reads TGTGCCAGCTCCCCAAACCAAGGAGGACAGGGGAATGAAAAACTGTTTTTT. This codes for CASSPNQGGQGNEKLFF.

The V and J genes are TRBV19 and TRBJ2-3; D remains ambiguous. V gave up 3 bases and J gave up 8 bases, with 15 bases separating them. Looked up from germline, CDR1 is LNHDA and CDR2 is SQIVND (reference sequence). This CDR3 is built from 14 residues. CDR3 residues: CASSMTITDSTQYF. CDR3 in DNA: TGTGCCAGTAGTATGACGATCACAGATAGTACGCAGTATTTT.

This clonotype has only a few counts. This rearrangement joins TRBV6-2 or TRBV6-3 to TRBJ1-1, with D possibly being TRBD1 (6 bases). The V gene's germline CDR1 is MNHEY and CDR2 SVGEGT. The CDR3 is 14 residues long. The V and J ends lost 2 bases and 5 bases respectively, with 12 bases between them. The chain's CDR3 is CASSYRGRRTEAFF. For the CDR3, the DNA is TGTGCCAGCAGTTACCGGGGGCGAAGAACTGAAGCTTTCTTT.

V and J are TRBV9 and TRBJ1-4; 10 bases match TRBD1. The CDR3 is made up of 16 amino acids. Trimming removed 4 bases from V and 0 bases from J; junction bases left unmatched: 3. Germline CDR1 reads SGDLS; CDR2 reads YYNGEE. The CDR3 sequence is CASSHGQGATNEKLFF. Here the CDR3 DNA reads TGTGCCAGCAGCCACGGACAGGGGGCAACTAATGAAAAACTGTTTTTT.

Ten or more counts support this clonotype. CDR3 amino acids: CASSLMGSQDIQYF. In DNA form, the CDR3 reads TGTGCCAGCAGCTTAATGGGCAGTCAGGACATTCAGTACTTC. The chain recombines TRBV7-3 with TRBJ2-4, with D uncertain. With 1 base removed from V and 8 bases from J, the gap between germline ends came to 12 bases. The germline V gene has CDR1 SGHTA and CDR2 FQGTGA. There are 14 residues in the CDR3.

The chain employs TRBV4-3 and TRBJ2-1; D is tentatively TRBD1 or TRBD2 (6 bases each). The length of the CDR3 is 15 residues. V lost 0 bases to trimming and J lost 7 bases, with 13 bases between them. Germline assignment: CDR1 LGHNA and CDR2 YSLEER. CDR3 loop: CASSQDLGGPNEQFF. CDR3 sequence (DNA): TGCGCCAGCAGCCAAGATCTGGGGGGCCCAAATGAGCAGTTCTTC.

This clonotype turned up a few times. The genes are TRBV5-1 and TRBJ1-1, with 7 nucleotides matching TRBD1. V shed 0 bases, J shed 3 bases, and the junction held 14 bases outside the gene matches. CDR3 length: 18 amino acids. Germline V gene data show CDR1 as SGHRS and CDR2 as YFSETQ. The CDR3 loop reads CASSLGGGSPLMDTEAFF. CDR3 coding DNA: TGCGCCAGCAGCTTGGGAGGGGGCTCCCCACTTATGGACACTGAAGCTTTCTTT.